Listed below are T cell receptor beta chains from one sample, sequenced in a study of cytomegalovirus exposure and HLA in healthy donors. Method: immunoSEQ multiplex PCR; TCRdb's copy keeps in-frame clones and lacks some. The sample lists fewer than 250,000 clones; more than 60% were seen once. Material: PBMCs. These receptors all stem from a girl aged 2 to 10 in good health and CMV-seronegative. Both conserved end residues are part of each CDR3. Each record gives: J gene, V gene, D gene, clone size, CDR3 protein, CDR3 DNA. The D gene is left open where the match is weak. Clone size is shown for a subset of rows, as once, few, many or a class of expanded clone.

>TRBJ1-1|TRBV5-5|TRBD1|-
CASSLEVRYQGDTEAFF
TGTGCCAGCAGCTTGGAGGTTCGCTACCAGGGGGACACTGAAGCTTTCTTT
>TRBJ2-2|TRBV28|TRBD2|few
CASSRGLAGTQNTGELFF
TGTGCCAGCAGTCGCGGACTAGCGGGGACACAAAACACCGGGGAGCTGTTTTTT
>TRBJ2-7|TRBV6-6|-|-
CASSSGLLGEQYF
TGTGCCAGCAGTTCCGGACTACTAGGCGAGCAGTACTTC
>TRBJ2-5|TRBV27|TRBD2|-
CASSFLGTSGQETQYF
TGTGCCAGCAGTTTCCTCGGGACTAGCGGACAAGAGACCCAGTACTTC
>TRBJ1-3|TRBV15|-|-
CATSRSREANTIYF
TGTGCCACCAGCAGGTCCAGGGAAGCCAACACCATATATTTT
>TRBJ2-5|TRBV5-6|-|-
CASSPVETQYF
TGTGCCAGCAGCCCTGTAGAGACCCAGTACTTC
>TRBJ2-7|TRBV30|-|-
CAWSIRGEQYF
TGTGCCTGGAGTATTAGGGGCGAGCAGTACTTC
>TRBJ2-3|TRBV10-1|-|-
CASSDPRATDTQYF
TGCGCCAGCAGTGACCCCAGGGCCACAGATACGCAGTATTTT
>TRBJ2-2|TRBV4-1|TRBD2|-
CASSPRVAGMGETGELFF
TGCGCCAGCAGCCCTCGGGTAGCGGGGATGGGGGAAACCGGGGAGCTGTTTTTT
>TRBJ1-6|TRBV7-2|-|-
CASSLMSALHF
TGTGCCAGCAGCCTCATGTCGGCCCTCCACTTT
>TRBJ1-2|TRBV6-1|-|once
CASKERQDPNYGYTF
TGTGCCAGCAAGGAGAGACAGGACCCCAACTATGGCTACACCTTC
>TRBJ2-7|TRBV5-6|-|-
CASSLTLEGYEQYF
TGTGCCAGCAGCCTGACGTTAGAGGGCTACGAGCAGTACTTC
>TRBJ2-7|TRBV6-5|-|-
CASRTTTGAPLEQYF
TGTGCCAGCAGGACTACGACGGGAGCCCCACTCGAGCAGTACTTC
>TRBJ2-4|TRBV5-1|-|once
CASSFVGGTPEDIQYF
TGCGCCAGCAGCTTCGTGGGTGGGACACCAGAGGACATTCAGTACTTC
>TRBJ2-1|TRBV27|-|-
CASSLSGSLNYNEQFF
TGTGCCAGCAGTTTATCTGGCTCCTTGAACTACAATGAGCAGTTCTTC
>TRBJ1-1|TRBV6-5|TRBD1|-
CASSPLQGINTEAFF
TGTGCCAGCAGTCCCCTACAGGGGATAAACACTGAAGCTTTCTTT
>TRBJ1-2|TRBV28|-|-
CASSPGSEAPNYGYTF
TGTGCCAGCAGTCCCGGTTCAGAGGCCCCTAACTATGGCTACACCTTC
>TRBJ2-5|TRBV6-1|-|-
CASSIRIQETQYF
TGTGCCAGCAGTATCAGGATACAAGAGACCCAGTACTTC
>TRBJ2-3|TRBV30|-|-
CAWSLGAGLTTDTQYF
TGTGCCTGGAGTCTAGGGGCCGGGCTAACCACAGATACGCAGTATTTT
>TRBJ2-7|TRBV19|-|-
CASSNGLREDEQYF
TGTGCCAGTAGTAACGGACTTAGGGAAGACGAGCAGTACTTC
>TRBJ1-1|TRBV29-1|TRBD1|few
CSVVRGSSEAFF
TGCAGCGTCGTCAGGGGGAGCTCCGAAGCTTTCTTT
>TRBJ1-5|TRBV10-2|-|-
CASTRGGVRQPQHF
TGCGCCTCTACAAGAGGCGGGGTTCGGCAGCCCCAGCATTTT
>TRBJ1-2|TRBV4-2|-|-
CASSQDGAYGYTF
TGTGCCAGCAGCCAAGATGGGGCCTATGGCTACACCTTC
>TRBJ1-1|TRBV5-1|-|-
CASSLMAARGNTEAFF
TGCGCCAGCAGCCTGATGGCGGCTCGAGGGAACACTGAAGCTTTCTTT
>TRBJ2-2|TRBV19|-|-
CASTPGTSFGELFF
TGTGCCAGTACCCCCGGGACATCGTTCGGGGAGCTGTTTTTT
>TRBJ2-7|TRBV6-5|-|-
CASSNSRGGEGYEQYF
TGTGCCAGCAGTAACTCTAGAGGGGGGGAGGGCTACGAGCAGTACTTC
>TRBJ1-1|TRBV15|TRBD1|-
CATSRDRGRYTEAFF
TGTGCCACCAGCAGAGACAGGGGGAGGTACACTGAAGCTTTCTTT
>TRBJ1-1|TRBV19|-|few
CASSPWAGADTEAFF
TGTGCCAGTAGTCCCTGGGCAGGGGCAGACACTGAAGCTTTCTTT
>TRBJ2-1|TRBV10-2|-|-
CASSDPGEQFF
TGCGCCAGCAGTGATCCAGGTGAGCAGTTCTTC
>TRBJ1-4|TRBV21-1|-|-
CASSKALYRDPTNEKLFF
TGTGCCAGCAGCAAAGCGCTTTACCGGGATCCAACTAATGAAAAACTGTTTTTT
>TRBJ1-2|TRBV2|-|-
CASGPDNNYGYTF
TGTGCCAGCGGACCGGACAATAACTATGGCTACACCTTC